The next 24 T cell receptor beta chains were all read from a single sample in a study of T cell responses to AZD1222 COVID-19 vaccine. The protocol was immunoSEQ multiplex PCR, while the TCRdb copy is restricted to in-frame clones and leaves out a portion. The data hold roughly 100,000 clones, with roughly 87% observed a single time. The sequenced sample was peripheral blood, obtained 28 days after the second AZD1222 dose. The receptors shown here come from an adult who received the AZD1222 COVID-19 vaccine.

This chain uses TRBV19 with TRBJ2-7; 9 bases align to TRBD1. The CDR3 extends over 14 amino acids. V lost 3 bases and J lost 2; bases outside the gene matches: 2. The V gene's germline CDR1 is LNHDA and CDR2 SQIVND (reference sequence). The chain's CDR3 is CASSMDRGAYEQYF. The CDR3 DNA sequence: TGTGCCAGTAGTATGGACAGGGGTGCCTACGAGCAGTACTTC.

The chain couples TRBV19 to TRBJ1-4; D is uncertain. This CDR3 is 16 amino acids long. Germline assignment: CDR1 LNHDA and CDR2 SQIVND (reference sequence). V was shortened by 1 base and J by 0 bases, with 9 bases between the two germline ends. The CDR3 loop is CASSIGQRTTNEKLFF. DNA of the CDR3: TGTGCCAGTAGTATAGGCCAGCGAACAACTAATGAAAAACTGTTTTTT. Looking up the rest from reference TRBV19 and TRBJ1-4 gives the full variable domain: DGGITQSPKYLFRKEGQNVTLSCEQNLNHDAMYWYRQDPGQGLRLIYYSQIVNDFQKGDIAEGYSVSREKKESFPLTVTSAQKNPTAFYLCASSIGQRTTNEKLFFGSGTQLSVL.

The sample holds one count of this clone. This chain uses TRBV5-5 with TRBJ2-7; D is perhaps TRBD2 (6 bases). Germline lookup yields CDR1 SGHKS and CDR2 YYEKEE (reference sequence). The CDR3 is 14 residues long. V lost 5 bases and J 2 bases, leaving 14 bases between the germline ends. The CDR3: CASSVVGGAYEQYF. The CDR3 DNA reads TGTGCCAGCAGTGTGGTAGGCGGGGCCTACGAGCAGTACTTC.

This rearrangement joins TRBV12-3 or TRBV12-4 to TRBJ1-2; D call uncertain. The CDR3 has 13 amino acids. Between the trimmed V and J ends, which lost 7 bases and 7 bases, there was a span of 16 bases. CDR3 residues: CASISALGFGYTF. DNA for the CDR3: TGTGCCAGCATTTCGGCCCTCGGGTTTGGCTACACCTTC.

This chain joins TRBV5-4 and TRBJ2-3; TRBD1 might be the D (5 bases). CDR3 length: 10 amino acids. The germline V gene has CDR1 SGHNT and CDR2 YYREEE (reference sequence). Trimming stripped 6 bases from V and 6 bases from J, with 5 bases between. CDR3 amino acids: CASKGDTQYF. The CDR3 bases are TGTGCCAGCAAGGGGGATACGCAGTATTTT.

The rearrangement links TRBV27 to TRBJ2-3; possibly TRBD2 for D (6 bases). The germline gives CDR1 MNHEY, CDR2 SMNVEV (reference sequence). V lost 3 bases and J 2 bases, leaving 12 bases between the germline ends. The CDR3 spans 15 residues. CDR3 nucleotide sequence: TGTGCCAGCAGTTTCTGGCGGGGCTCCACAGATACGCAGTATTTT. The encoded protein is CASSFWRGSTDTQYF.

This clone has a single count. The V and J genes are TRBV12-3 or TRBV12-4 and TRBJ2-5, with D hard to call. This CDR3 has 13 residues. V dropped 6 bases and J dropped 3 bases, with 11 bases sitting between them. The CDR3 region has the DNA TGTGCCAGCAGACCTTTAGAGGAAGAGACCCAGTACTTC. Encoded protein: CASRPLEEETQYF.

V usage is TRBV6-5 and J usage is TRBJ1-2; maybe TRBD1 (5 bases). This CDR3 contains 15 residues. Trimming left V 6 bases short and J 11 bases short, with 25 bases between. Germline lookup yields CDR1 MNHEY and CDR2 SVGAGI. This CDR3 is CASSSLDTTRGRYTF. The DNA for the CDR3 is TGTGCCAGCAGCTCACTGGACACGACAAGGGGACGATACACCTTC.

The chain is built from TRBV3-1 (or the pseudogene TRBV3-2) and TRBJ1-4, with 9 positions matching TRBD1. V gave up 4 bases and J gave up 7 bases; unmatched junction bases: 7. CDR1 LGHDT and CDR2 YNNKEL come from the germline V gene (reference sequence). The CDR3 has 15 amino acids. CDR3 nucleotides: TGTGCCAGCAGCCCCGGACAGGGGCGTTTTGAAAAACTGTTTTTT. The encoded protein is CASSPGQGRFEKLFF.

The chain has TRBV5-1 and TRBJ2-2; a possible D gene is TRBD1 (6 bases). This CDR3 is built from 15 residues. Between the trimmed V and J ends, which lost 4 bases and 4 bases, there was a span of 14 bases. Looked up from germline, CDR1 is SGHRS and CDR2 is YFSETQ. The CDR3 protein is CASSPTTGPTGELFF. In DNA form, the CDR3 reads TGCGCCAGCAGCCCAACGACAGGTCCCACCGGGGAGCTGTTTTTT. Variable domain in full (rest from reference TRBV5-1 and TRBJ2-2): KAGVTQTPRYLIKTRGQQVTLSCSPISGHRSVSWYQQTPGQGLQFLFEYFSETQRNKGNFPGRFSGRQFSNSRSEMNVSTLELGDSALYLCASSPTTGPTGELFFGEGSRLTVL.

The chain combines TRBV10-3 with TRBJ1-5; TRBD1 is a possible D gene (5 bases). This CDR3 spans 15 amino acids. V lost 6 bases and J 0 bases, leaving 12 bases between the germline ends. Looked up from germline, CDR1 is ENHRY and CDR2 is SYGVKD. CDR3: CAIRETADSNQPQHF. The CDR3 DNA follows: TGTGCCATCAGGGAGACAGCCGATAGCAATCAGCCCCAGCATTTT.

This chain links TRBV6-5 with TRBJ1-1; TRBD1 is a possible D gene (6 bases). Trimming left V 0 bases short and J 0 bases short, with 8 bases between. CDR3 size: 15 residues. Per germline, CDR1 MNHEY and CDR2 SVGAGI. CDR3: CASSYSGGLNTEAFF. CDR3 in DNA: TGTGCCAGCAGTTACTCGGGGGGCCTGAACACTGAAGCTTTCTTT.

In DNA, the CDR3 is TGTGCCAGCAGCTCGCTACAGGGCTCTGGAAACACCATATATTTT. This sequence encodes CASSSLQGSGNTIYF. The rearrangement links TRBV5-6 to TRBJ1-3; D might be TRBD1 (6 bases). V lost 3 bases and J 0 bases, leaving 10 bases between the germline ends. Germline assignment: CDR1 SGHDT and CDR2 YYEEEE. The CDR3 runs 15 residues.

The J gene is TRBJ2-7, the V gene TRBV5-4, with 7 nucleotides matching TRBD2. Losses at the gene ends were 0 bases for V and 4 bases for J; bases not matched to a gene: 7. CDR3 size: 15 residues. The germline V gene encodes CDR1 SGHNT and CDR2 YYREEE (reference sequence). The CDR3: CASSLGGGIRYEQYF. CDR3 sequence (DNA): TGTGCCAGCAGCTTGGGGGGGGGTATTCGGTACGAGCAGTACTTC.

This clone appeared once. The rearrangement joins TRBV11-3 to TRBJ1-1; no reliable D call. Germline assignment: CDR1 SGHNT and CDR2 YENEEA. The CDR3 sequence is 13 residues long. The V end lost 2 bases, the J end lost 3 bases, and 7 bases lay between the germline ends. The CDR3 region has the DNA TGTGCCAGCAGCTTACAGACGGACACTGAAGCTTTCTTT. This codes for CASSLQTDTEAFF.

The chain links TRBV6-2 or TRBV6-3 to TRBJ2-2; D unclear. CDR1 is MNHEY, CDR2 SVGEGT, per germline. V lost 4 bases, J lost 7 bases, and 4 bases lay in between. The CDR3 extends over 11 amino acids. CDR3 residues: CASSLIGELFF. DNA of the CDR3: TGTGCCAGCAGTTTAATCGGGGAGCTGTTTTTT.

This clone was seen once. This rearrangement joins TRBV6-4 to TRBJ1-5; no clear D. This CDR3 has 11 residues. The V end was cut by 5 bases, the J end by 3 bases, with 2 bases between. Germline V lookup: CDR1 MRHNA, CDR2 SNTAGT. Here the CDR3 DNA reads TGTGCCAGCAGTCACAATCAGCCCCAGCATTTT. Translating gives CASSHNQPQHF.

The chain joins TRBV25-1 to TRBJ2-1, with a possible D match to TRBD1 (5 bases). This CDR3 has 13 residues. Between the trimmed V and J ends, which lost 5 bases and 4 bases, there was a span of 9 bases. The germline CDR1 and CDR2 sequences are MGHDK and SYGVNS. The CDR3 region has the DNA TGTGCCAGCAGTCAGGGAACGTACAATGAGCAGTTCTTC. Protein product: CASSQGTYNEQFF.

The chain is built from TRBV29-1 and TRBJ2-7; 9 bases are a match to TRBD1. CDR1 SQVTM and CDR2 ANQGSEA come from the germline V gene. This CDR3 contains 13 residues. After removal of 6 bases from V and 5 bases from J, the junction contained 8 bases not matched to a gene. Here the CDR3 reads CSVGGTGLDEQYF. CDR3 DNA sequence: TGCAGCGTCGGGGGGACAGGGCTCGACGAGCAGTACTTC.

This clone was detected only a few times. This chain connects TRBV2 to TRBJ2-4; D remains ambiguous. The CDR3 has 18 residues. Germline loops: CDR1 SNHLY, CDR2 FYNNEI. Trimming took 2 bases from V and 1 from J, leaving 18 bases between them. As DNA, the CDR3 is TGTGCCAGCAGTGAACTTATGCGAGGCACCAAGGCCAAAAACATTCAGTACTTC. It is translated as CASSELMRGTKAKNIQYF. The whole variable domain, remainder taken from reference TRBV2 and TRBJ2-4, is EPEVTQTPSHQVTQMGQEVILRCVPISNHLYFYWYRQILGQKVEFLVSFYNNEISEKSEIFDDQFSVERPDGSNFTLKIRSTKLEDSAMYFCASSELMRGTKAKNIQYFGAGTRLSVL.

The chain is built from TRBV19 and TRBJ1-4, with TRBD1 matching 10 bases. This CDR3 comprises 15 residues. V was clipped by 5 bases and J by 11 bases; unmatched bases: 11. Germline assignment: CDR1 LNHDA and CDR2 SQIVND (reference sequence). The CDR3, as DNA: TGTGCCAGTAGTGTCCCGGGACAGGGGAGGAAGAAACTGTTTTTT. Translated: CASSVPGQGRKKLFF.

The chain employs TRBV11-1 and TRBJ2-7, with TRBD2 as a possible D gene (5 bases). This CDR3 comprises 15 residues. V lost 2 bases and J lost 3, with 14 bases in between. Germline CDR1 and CDR2: SGHAT and FQDESV (reference sequence). Written as DNA, the CDR3 is TGTGCCAGCAGCTTATCGGGAAGCGGTAACTACGAGCAGTACTTC. It is translated as CASSLSGSGNYEQYF.

The CDR3 DNA sequence: TGCGCCAGCAGCCAAGATAGGCAGGGAATTGAAAAACTGTTTTTT. It translates to CASSQDRQGIEKLFF. The chain links TRBV4-3 to TRBJ1-4; perhaps TRBD1 as D (5 bases). The V gene lost 0 bases and the J gene lost 7 bases, with 12 bases spanning the gap. CDR3 length: 15 residues. Germline V CDR1 and CDR2: LGHNA, YSLEER.

The chain is built from TRBV7-9 and TRBJ1-6; 7 bases match TRBD1. The J segment lost 5 bases and the V segment lost 6 bases, leaving 4 bases of the junction unmatched. The CDR3 has 14 residues. Germline V gives CDR1 SEHNR, CDR2 FQNEAQ (reference sequence). CDR3 nucleotides: TGTGCCAGCAGTGGGACAGTCAATAATTCACCCCTCCACTTT. It translates to CASSGTVNNSPLHF.